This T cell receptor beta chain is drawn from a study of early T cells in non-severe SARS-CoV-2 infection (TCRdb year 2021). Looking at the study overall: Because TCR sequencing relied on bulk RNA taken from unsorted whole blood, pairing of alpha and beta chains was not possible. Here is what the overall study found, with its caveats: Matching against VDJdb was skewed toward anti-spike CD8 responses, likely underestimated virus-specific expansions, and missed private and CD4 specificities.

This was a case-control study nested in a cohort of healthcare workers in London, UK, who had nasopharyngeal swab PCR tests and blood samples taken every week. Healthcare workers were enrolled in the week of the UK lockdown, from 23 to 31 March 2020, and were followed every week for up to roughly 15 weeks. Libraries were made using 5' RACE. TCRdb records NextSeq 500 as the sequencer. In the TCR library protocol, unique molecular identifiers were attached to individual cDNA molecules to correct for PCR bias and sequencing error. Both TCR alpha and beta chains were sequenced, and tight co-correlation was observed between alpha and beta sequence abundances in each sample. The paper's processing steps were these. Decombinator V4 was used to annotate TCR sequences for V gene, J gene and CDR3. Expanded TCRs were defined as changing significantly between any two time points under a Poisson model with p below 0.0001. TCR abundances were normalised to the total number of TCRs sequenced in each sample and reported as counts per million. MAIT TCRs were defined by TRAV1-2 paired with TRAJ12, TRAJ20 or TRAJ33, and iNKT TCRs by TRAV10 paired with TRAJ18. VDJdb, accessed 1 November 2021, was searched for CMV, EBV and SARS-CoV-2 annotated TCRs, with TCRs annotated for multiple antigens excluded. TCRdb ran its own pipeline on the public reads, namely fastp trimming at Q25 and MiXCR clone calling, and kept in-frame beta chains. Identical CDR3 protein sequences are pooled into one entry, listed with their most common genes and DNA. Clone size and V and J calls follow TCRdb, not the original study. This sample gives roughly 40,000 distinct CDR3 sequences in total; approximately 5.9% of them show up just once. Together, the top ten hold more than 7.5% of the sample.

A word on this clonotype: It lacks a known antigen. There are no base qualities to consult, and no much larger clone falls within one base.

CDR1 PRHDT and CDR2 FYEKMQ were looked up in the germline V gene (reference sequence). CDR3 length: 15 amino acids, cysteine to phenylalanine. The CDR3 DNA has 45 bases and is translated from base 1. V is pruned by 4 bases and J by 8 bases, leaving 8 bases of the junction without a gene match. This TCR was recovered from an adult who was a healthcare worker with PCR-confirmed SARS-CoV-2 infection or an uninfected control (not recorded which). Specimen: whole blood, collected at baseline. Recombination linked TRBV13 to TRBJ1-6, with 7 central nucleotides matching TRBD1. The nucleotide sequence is TGTGCCAGCAGCTACCGGGACAGAGGGTATTCACCCCTCCACTTT. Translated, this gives CASSYRDRGYSPLHF.